The T cell receptor (beta chain) under discussion was sequenced for a study of Graves' ophthalmopathy and Graves' hyperthyroidism. Whole-study results and caveats: The authors also found most expanded thyroid clonotypes above 0.001 frequency in blood.

Germline loops: CDR1 MNHEY, CDR2 SMNVEV (reference sequence). There are 16 residues in the CDR3. Losses at the gene ends were 2 bases for V and 0 bases for J; bases not matched to a gene: 6. RNA transcripts provided the template for amplifying TCR beta CDR3 regions. The workflow started with a first-round RT-PCR run with HTBI primers and then moved on to a second-round multiplex PCR. TCRdb itself ran the multiplex PCR reads through MiXCR, one entry per CDR3 protein. The sample lists nearly 400,000 distinct CDR3 sequences, around 17% occurring once. Pregnant or lactating patients and those with other autoimmune diseases or uncontrolled infections were excluded. This clonotype was detected many times. The antigen is unknown.

The chain links TRBV27 to TRBJ1-2; TRBD1 matches at 7 bases. The receptor comes from a woman between 18 and 29 years old with Graves' ophthalmopathy. The sequencing input was peripheral blood. CDR3 sequence reads: CASSLSSGGANYGYTF. The DNA of the CDR3 is TGTGCCAGCAGTTTAAGCTCAGGGGGAGCTAACTATGGCTACACCTTC.